The rows below give T cell receptor beta chains drawn from one sample of a study of blood T cells in healthy people across ages. Each CDR3 protein gets one entry after TCRdb re-called the 5' RACE reads with MiXCR. The sample records around 850,000 distinct CDR3 sequences, 30% to 45% being singletons. The sequencing input was blood. These receptors all come from a young man in good health. The CDR3 runs from the conserved cysteine through the conserved F or W. Each record gives: D gene, clone size, J gene, V gene, CDR3 protein, CDR3 DNA. A D gene is named only where the DNA matches it firmly. Clone size is shown for a subset of rows, as once, few, many or a class of expanded clone.

d_call: NA; clone_size: NA; j_call: TRBJ2-7; v_call: TRBV4-3; cdr3_aa: CASSQAWFSSYEQYF; cdr3_nt: TGCGCCAGCAGCCAAGCTTGGTTTAGCTCCTACGAGCAGTACTTC
d_call: NA; clone_size: few; j_call: TRBJ1-3; v_call: TRBV12-3/TRBV12-4; cdr3_aa: CASSPNLGGGSGNTIYF; cdr3_nt: TGTGCCAGCAGCCCAAACCTAGGAGGTGGCTCTGGAAACACCATATATTTT
d_call: TRBD1; clone_size: few; j_call: TRBJ2-1; v_call: TRBV5-1; cdr3_aa: CASSLVLDRENYNEQFF; cdr3_nt: TGCGCCAGCAGCTTGGTCTTGGACAGGGAAAACTACAATGAGCAGTTCTTC
d_call: NA; clone_size: few; j_call: TRBJ1-2; v_call: TRBV15; cdr3_aa: CATSSHRDSNYGYTF; cdr3_nt: TGTGCCACCAGCAGCCACAGAGATTCTAACTATGGCTACACCTTC
d_call: NA; clone_size: few; j_call: TRBJ1-1; v_call: TRBV12-3/TRBV12-4; cdr3_aa: CASSLGRSEAFF; cdr3_nt: TGTGCCAGCAGTTTAGGGCGGAGTGAAGCTTTCTTT
d_call: NA; clone_size: NA; j_call: TRBJ2-2; v_call: TRBV6-6; cdr3_aa: CASSYYGLEGSGELIF; cdr3_nt: TGTGCCAGCAGTTACTATGGACTCGAGGGATCCGGGGAGCTGATTTTT
d_call: NA; clone_size: many; j_call: TRBJ1-1; v_call: TRBV7-2; cdr3_aa: CASSRANAEAFF; cdr3_nt: TGTGCCAGCAGCCGGGCAAATGCTGAAGCTTTCTTT
d_call: NA; clone_size: many; j_call: TRBJ2-1; v_call: TRBV6-5; cdr3_aa: CASSYSPQGEQFF; cdr3_nt: TGTGCCAGCAGTTACTCGCCCCAGGGTGAGCAGTTCTTC
d_call: NA; clone_size: NA; j_call: TRBJ2-6; v_call: TRBV7-2; cdr3_aa: CASSPIRIGPESSGANVLTF; cdr3_nt: TGTGCCAGCAGCCCCATCCGAATAGGGCCCGAGAGCTCTGGGGCCAACGTCCTGACTTTC
d_call: NA; clone_size: NA; j_call: TRBJ2-5; v_call: TRBV25-1; cdr3_aa: CASSEPLRGGETQYF; cdr3_nt: TGTGCCAGCAGTGAACCCTTGCGGGGCGGAGAGACCCAGTACTTC
d_call: TRBD1; clone_size: few; j_call: TRBJ1-1; v_call: TRBV5-1; cdr3_aa: CASSPQGGRIRGNTEAFF; cdr3_nt: TGCGCCAGCAGCCCCCAGGGGGGGCGGATTCGCGGGAACACTGAAGCTTTCTTT
d_call: NA; clone_size: many; j_call: TRBJ2-3; v_call: TRBV4-3; cdr3_aa: CASSQDRMGAKQYF; cdr3_nt: TGCGCCAGCAGCCAAGATAGGATGGGGGCGAAGCAGTATTTT
d_call: TRBD2; clone_size: NA; j_call: TRBJ2-3; v_call: TRBV12-3/TRBV12-4; cdr3_aa: CASGHDGLALYTDTQYF; cdr3_nt: TGTGCCAGCGGACATGACGGACTAGCTCTCTACACAGATACGCAGTATTTT
d_call: NA; clone_size: few; j_call: TRBJ1-1; v_call: TRBV20-1; cdr3_aa: CSARAPTGFEAFF; cdr3_nt: TGCAGTGCTAGAGCGCCGACTGGATTTGAAGCTTTCTTT
d_call: NA; clone_size: NA; j_call: TRBJ2-5; v_call: TRBV4-2; cdr3_aa: CASSQEVTKGGETQYF; cdr3_nt: TGTGCCAGCAGCCAAGAAGTCACGAAGGGTGGGGAGACCCAGTACTTC
d_call: NA; clone_size: NA; j_call: TRBJ1-1; v_call: TRBV4-1; cdr3_aa: CASSGDQGWTEAFF; cdr3_nt: TGCGCCAGCAGCGGGGACCAGGGGTGGACTGAAGCTTTCTTT
d_call: NA; clone_size: NA; j_call: TRBJ2-5; v_call: TRBV24-1; cdr3_aa: CATSDLHLDEQYF; cdr3_nt: TGTGCCACCAGTGATTTGCATCTCGATGAGCAGTACTTC
d_call: NA; clone_size: NA; j_call: TRBJ2-2; v_call: TRBV20-1; cdr3_aa: CSAGEGSTGELFF; cdr3_nt: TGCAGTGCTGGAGAGGGGAGCACCGGGGAGCTGTTTTTT
d_call: TRBD1; clone_size: NA; j_call: TRBJ1-1; v_call: TRBV20-1; cdr3_aa: CSATTSGGSAEAFF; cdr3_nt: TGCAGTGCCACAACCTCAGGGGGCTCGGCTGAAGCTTTCTTT
d_call: TRBD2; clone_size: NA; j_call: TRBJ2-5; v_call: TRBV29-1; cdr3_aa: CSVDTTSGETQYF; cdr3_nt: TGCAGCGTTGATACGACTAGCGGGGAGACCCAGTACTTC
d_call: TRBD1; clone_size: NA; j_call: TRBJ1-5; v_call: TRBV28; cdr3_aa: CASSLGTEVSNQPQHF; cdr3_nt: TGTGCCAGCAGTCTCGGGACAGAAGTTAGCAATCAGCCCCAGCATTTT
d_call: NA; clone_size: few; j_call: TRBJ2-5; v_call: TRBV14; cdr3_aa: CASSQRRGPQETQYF; cdr3_nt: TGTGCCAGCAGCCAACGAAGGGGTCCCCAAGAGACCCAGTACTTC
d_call: NA; clone_size: NA; j_call: TRBJ1-6; v_call: TRBV4-1; cdr3_aa: CASSRIGRNSPLHF; cdr3_nt: TGCGCCAGCAGCCGAATCGGACGCAATTCACCCCTCCACTTT
d_call: NA; clone_size: NA; j_call: TRBJ1-3; v_call: TRBV9; cdr3_aa: CASSEGLSSGNTIYF; cdr3_nt: TGTGCCAGCTCCGAGGGCCTCTCCTCTGGAAACACCATATATTTT
d_call: TRBD2; clone_size: few; j_call: TRBJ2-1; v_call: TRBV7-2; cdr3_aa: CASSLPLSGGASYNEQFF; cdr3_nt: TGTGCCAGCAGCTTGCCCTTGAGCGGGGGGGCCTCCTACAATGAGCAGTTCTTC
d_call: TRBD1; clone_size: NA; j_call: TRBJ1-2; v_call: TRBV9; cdr3_aa: CASSARDRGPYGYTF; cdr3_nt: TGTGCCAGCAGCGCCCGCGACAGGGGTCCCTATGGCTACACCTTC
d_call: TRBD2; clone_size: few; j_call: TRBJ2-1; v_call: TRBV6-2/TRBV6-3; cdr3_aa: CAASGGAHEQFF; cdr3_nt: TGTGCCGCTAGCGGGGGGGCCCATGAGCAGTTCTTC
d_call: TRBD1; clone_size: few; j_call: TRBJ1-1; v_call: TRBV12-3/TRBV12-4; cdr3_aa: CASSKTGRDTEAFF; cdr3_nt: TGTGCCAGCAGCAAGACAGGGAGGGACACTGAAGCTTTCTTT
d_call: NA; clone_size: NA; j_call: TRBJ2-7; v_call: TRBV2; cdr3_aa: CASSEVGRGEQYF; cdr3_nt: TGTGCCAGCAGTGAAGTGGGACGAGGCGAGCAGTACTTC
d_call: TRBD2; clone_size: NA; j_call: TRBJ2-4; v_call: TRBV9; cdr3_aa: CASSVEAGLLNIQYF; cdr3_nt: TGTGCCAGCAGCGTAGAAGCGGGATTATTAAACATTCAGTACTTC
d_call: NA; clone_size: NA; j_call: TRBJ2-1; v_call: TRBV30; cdr3_aa: CAWDTRGGEQFF; cdr3_nt: TGTGCCTGGGATACCAGGGGAGGTGAGCAGTTCTTC
d_call: TRBD1; clone_size: many; j_call: TRBJ1-1; v_call: TRBV12-3/TRBV12-4; cdr3_aa: CASSLGQEDTEAFF; cdr3_nt: TGTGCCAGCAGTCTCGGACAGGAGGACACTGAAGCTTTCTTT
d_call: TRBD1; clone_size: many; j_call: TRBJ1-2; v_call: TRBV12-3/TRBV12-4; cdr3_aa: CASSLGQGRDGYTF; cdr3_nt: TGTGCCAGCAGTTTGGGACAGGGGAGAGATGGCTACACCTTC
d_call: NA; clone_size: NA; j_call: TRBJ1-2; v_call: TRBV14; cdr3_aa: CASSQVNGQGEGYTF; cdr3_nt: TGTGCCAGCAGCCAAGTGAATGGCCAGGGAGAGGGCTACACCTTC
d_call: NA; clone_size: few; j_call: TRBJ2-2; v_call: TRBV5-1; cdr3_aa: CASRNRDNTGELFF; cdr3_nt: TGCGCCAGCAGGAACCGGGACAACACCGGGGAGCTGTTTTTT
d_call: NA; clone_size: NA; j_call: TRBJ2-3; v_call: TRBV2; cdr3_aa: CASSALASGDTQYF; cdr3_nt: TGTGCCAGCAGTGCCCTAGCTAGTGGAGATACGCAGTATTTT
d_call: NA; clone_size: many; j_call: TRBJ2-5; v_call: TRBV5-1; cdr3_aa: CASSLSEETQYF; cdr3_nt: TGCGCCAGCAGCTTGTCAGAAGAGACCCAGTACTTC
d_call: TRBD2; clone_size: few; j_call: TRBJ2-3; v_call: TRBV2; cdr3_aa: CASSVVSGGPTDTQYF; cdr3_nt: TGTGCCAGCAGTGTAGTCAGCGGGGGGCCCACAGATACGCAGTATTTT
d_call: NA; clone_size: NA; j_call: TRBJ1-4; v_call: TRBV20-1; cdr3_aa: CSASLGGLAEKLFF; cdr3_nt: TGCAGTGCTTCACTAGGGGGGCTTGCTGAAAAACTGTTTTTT
d_call: NA; clone_size: NA; j_call: TRBJ1-1; v_call: TRBV5-4; cdr3_aa: CASSLGLDFTEAFF; cdr3_nt: TGTGCCAGCAGCTTGGGGTTGGATTTTACTGAAGCTTTCTTT
d_call: NA; clone_size: few; j_call: TRBJ2-1; v_call: TRBV7-3; cdr3_aa: CASSTNSGGEQFF; cdr3_nt: TGTGCCAGCAGCACAAATTCGGGCGGTGAGCAGTTCTTC
d_call: NA; clone_size: NA; j_call: TRBJ2-1; v_call: TRBV19; cdr3_aa: CASSATTGVTENEQFF; cdr3_nt: TGTGCCAGTAGTGCCACGACAGGAGTAACGGAGAATGAGCAGTTCTTC
d_call: NA; clone_size: many; j_call: TRBJ2-1; v_call: TRBV10-3; cdr3_aa: CAISWGSYNEQFF; cdr3_nt: TGTGCCATCAGCTGGGGCTCCTACAATGAGCAGTTCTTC
d_call: NA; clone_size: NA; j_call: TRBJ1-2; v_call: TRBV7-9; cdr3_aa: CASSHQTQGPYGYTF; cdr3_nt: TGTGCCAGCAGTCACCAAACACAGGGCCCCTATGGCTACACCTTC
d_call: NA; clone_size: NA; j_call: TRBJ1-2; v_call: TRBV7-2; cdr3_aa: CASSLATVDYGYTF; cdr3_nt: TGTGCCAGCAGCTTAGCAACGGTGGACTATGGCTACACCTTC
d_call: TRBD1; clone_size: NA; j_call: TRBJ2-4; v_call: TRBV9; cdr3_aa: CASSVGGTGRDIQYF; cdr3_nt: TGTGCCAGCAGCGTAGGGGGGACAGGGAGGGACATTCAGTACTTC
d_call: NA; clone_size: NA; j_call: TRBJ2-6; v_call: TRBV27; cdr3_aa: CVSRQLWEPVLTF; cdr3_nt: TGTGTCAGCAGACAACTCTGGGAACCCGTCCTGACTTTC
d_call: NA; clone_size: NA; j_call: TRBJ1-1; v_call: TRBV18; cdr3_aa: CASSPGAPLEAFF; cdr3_nt: TGTGCCAGCTCACCAGGGGCACCGCTTGAAGCTTTCTTT
d_call: TRBD2; clone_size: few; j_call: TRBJ2-1; v_call: TRBV2; cdr3_aa: CASSDPGVAGADYNEQFF; cdr3_nt: TGTGCCAGCAGTGATCCCGGGGTAGCGGGGGCCGACTACAATGAGCAGTTCTTC
d_call: TRBD1; clone_size: few; j_call: TRBJ2-1; v_call: TRBV24-1; cdr3_aa: CATVGTGLGMTNEQFF; cdr3_nt: TGTGCCACCGTCGGGACAGGGCTAGGAATGACAAATGAGCAGTTCTTC
d_call: TRBD1; clone_size: NA; j_call: TRBJ2-7; v_call: TRBV4-3; cdr3_aa: CASSQEQGNYNEQYF; cdr3_nt: TGCGCCAGCAGCCAAGAACAGGGGAACTACAATGAGCAGTACTTC
d_call: NA; clone_size: NA; j_call: TRBJ1-4; v_call: TRBV5-1; cdr3_aa: CASSAEYGTNEKLFF; cdr3_nt: TGCGCCAGCAGCGCCGAGTACGGCACTAATGAAAAACTGTTTTTT